This TCR beta chain comes out of a study of T cell responses to AZD1222 COVID-19 vaccine. Study findings and constraints: Only 5 or 6 individuals given AZD1222 were seropositive at baseline. Nearly half of spike-specific TCRs reportedly go after variant regions that carry no mutations.

Per the germline V gene, CDR1 is SSHAT and CDR2 is FNYEAQ (reference sequence). The CDR3 extends over 14 amino acids. TCRdb's table, derived via immunoSEQ multiplex PCR, lists solely in-frame clones and lacks some. The table has 95,000 to 100,000 clones, 89% seen once; the top ten hold about 1.5%. For this clone: Its antigen is still unknown. A read error may produce the germline difference seen at one junction end.

Specimen: peripheral blood, collected on day 0 of AZD1222 vaccination. The chain links TRBV7-7 to TRBJ2-7; possibly TRBD1 for D (6 bases). The sequence was collected from an adult in good health. CDR3 nucleotides: TGTGCTAGCAGCTTGGGGCAGGGGAACCACGAGCAGTACTTC. It specifies CASSLGQGNHEQYF.